This T cell receptor (beta chain) was documented in a study of cytomegalovirus exposure and HLA in healthy donors. Turning to the study itself: As an earlier analysis found, about 179 million T cells yielded around 110 million unique TCR beta sequences.

Notes on the study in general: There were 164 TCR beta chains listed as cytomegalovirus-associated. Presence/absence analyses assumed roughly uniform sequencing depth across donors. HLA alleles showed associations with 15,000 to 20,000 TCR beta sequences in a later analysis, at a 0.05 false discovery rate.

On this clone itself: The antigen is not known.

After removal of 5 bases from V and 7 bases from J, the junction contained 6 bases not matched to a gene. There are 14 residues in the CDR3. Germline loops: CDR1 SGHNT, CDR2 YENEEA. Primers included in the PCR were 60 Vbeta and 13 Jbeta primers. Clones were read by immunoSEQ multiplex PCR, and TCRdb kept only the in-frame ones, dropping some. This sample has around 150,000 clones, with roughly 80% found just once. The rearrangement joins TRBV11-3 to TRBJ2-2; the match to TRBD2 covers 8 bases. Input material: PBMCs. The origin of this receptor is a man aged 40-55 years in good health and CMV-seronegative. CDR3 sequence (DNA): TGTGCCAGCAGCCCGGGACTAGTGGTCGGGGAGCTGTTTTTT. Translation gives CASSPGLVVGELFF. The full variable domain, rest sourced from reference TRBV11-3 and TRBJ2-2, is EAGVVQSPRYKIIEKKQPVAFWCNPISGHNTLYWYLQNLGQGPELLIRYENEEAVDDSQLPKDRFSAERLKGVDSTLKIQPAELGDSAVYLCASSPGLVVGELFFGEGSRLTVL.